A selection of T cell receptor beta chains follows, all from one sample in a study of blood T cell repertoires in COVID-19. Assay used: immunoSEQ multiplex PCR; TCRdb lists only in-frame clones, some missing. The table lists about 150,000 clones, roughly 89% of them singletons. The specimen was peripheral blood. The origin of the receptors is a man aged 30-40 years with COVID-19, enrolled during active disease. Each CDR3 is given with its conserved first and last residue. The D gene is left open where the match is weak. Not all rows give a size; the values are once, few, many and, for expanded clones, a class.

d_call: .
j_call: TRBJ2-7
clone_size: few
v_call: TRBV7-9
cdr3_length: 13
cdr3_nt: TGTGCCAGCAGCGTACAACCGGACTCTCAGCAGTACTTC
cdr3_aa: CASSVQPDSQQYF

d_call: .
j_call: TRBJ2-1
clone_size: .
v_call: TRBV6-5
cdr3_length: 13
cdr3_nt: TGTGCCAGCTTTGAACTCTCCTACAATGAGCAGTTCTTC
cdr3_aa: CASFELSYNEQFF

d_call: .
j_call: TRBJ1-6
clone_size: .
v_call: TRBV28
cdr3_length: 14
cdr3_nt: TGTGCCAGCAGCTTAACAGGGATTTGGTCACCCCTCCACTTT
cdr3_aa: CASSLTGIWSPLHF

d_call: TRBD1
j_call: TRBJ1-5
clone_size: .
v_call: TRBV3-1/TRBV3-2
cdr3_length: 14
cdr3_nt: TGTGCCAGCAGCCAAGGGACAGGGGATCAGCCCCAGCATTTT
cdr3_aa: CASSQGTGDQPQHF

d_call: .
j_call: TRBJ1-1
clone_size: .
v_call: TRBV6-5
cdr3_length: 12
cdr3_nt: TGTGCCAGCACCCTACGGGGGACTGAAGCTTTCTTT
cdr3_aa: CASTLRGTEAFF

d_call: TRBD1
j_call: TRBJ2-7
clone_size: .
v_call: TRBV5-1
cdr3_length: 12
cdr3_nt: TGCGCCAGCAATCGACAGGGGGACGAGCAGTACTTC
cdr3_aa: CASNRQGDEQYF

d_call: TRBD1
j_call: TRBJ1-1
clone_size: .
v_call: TRBV5-4
cdr3_length: 14
cdr3_nt: TGTGCCAGCAGCGTATTTGACAGGGACACTGAAGCTTTCTTT
cdr3_aa: CASSVFDRDTEAFF

d_call: TRBD2
j_call: TRBJ2-7
clone_size: .
v_call: TRBV28
cdr3_length: 12
cdr3_nt: TGTGCCAGCGGCGGGGGGCCCTACGAGCAGTACTTC
cdr3_aa: CASGGGPYEQYF

d_call: TRBD1
j_call: TRBJ1-2
clone_size: .
v_call: TRBV6-2/TRBV6-3
cdr3_length: 15
cdr3_nt: TGTGCCAGCAGTCAACAGGGGCCGAGGGGGGATGGCTACACCTTC
cdr3_aa: CASSQQGPRGDGYTF

d_call: .
j_call: TRBJ1-5
clone_size: .
v_call: TRBV7-2
cdr3_length: 14
cdr3_nt: TGTGCCAGCAGCCCAGGTAGGGAGTATCAGCCCCAGCATTTT
cdr3_aa: CASSPGREYQPQHF

d_call: TRBD1
j_call: TRBJ1-4
clone_size: .
v_call: TRBV5-4
cdr3_length: 15
cdr3_nt: TGTGCCAGCAGCATCCGGACAGGTGGTAATGAAAAACTGTTTTTT
cdr3_aa: CASSIRTGGNEKLFF

d_call: .
j_call: TRBJ2-5
clone_size: .
v_call: TRBV28
cdr3_length: 13
cdr3_nt: TGTGCCAGCAGTTCGGGGTTCGGAGAGACCCAGTACTTC
cdr3_aa: CASSSGFGETQYF

d_call: TRBD1
j_call: TRBJ1-2
clone_size: .
v_call: TRBV27
cdr3_length: 16
cdr3_nt: TGTGCCAGCAGTTTAAACACACAGGGGACTAACTATGGCTACACCTTC
cdr3_aa: CASSLNTQGTNYGYTF

d_call: .
j_call: TRBJ1-3
clone_size: .
v_call: TRBV10-3
cdr3_length: 13
cdr3_nt: TGTGCCATTTCGGAGGGCTCTGGAAACACCATATATTTT
cdr3_aa: CAISEGSGNTIYF

d_call: .
j_call: TRBJ1-6
clone_size: .
v_call: TRBV5-6
cdr3_length: 13
cdr3_nt: TGTGCCAGCAGCAGTTACAGGAATTCACCCCTCCACTTT
cdr3_aa: CASSSYRNSPLHF

d_call: .
j_call: TRBJ1-2
clone_size: .
v_call: TRBV7-2
cdr3_length: 15
cdr3_nt: TGTGCCAGCAGCTTAATGTCGCCAGGTGGTGTGGGCTACACCTTC
cdr3_aa: CASSLMSPGGVGYTF

d_call: .
j_call: TRBJ2-3
clone_size: .
v_call: TRBV5-4
cdr3_length: 15
cdr3_nt: TGTGCCAGCCGCGGAAGCCGGGGGGCGAAGGATACGCAGTATTTT
cdr3_aa: CASRGSRGAKDTQYF

d_call: TRBD1
j_call: TRBJ2-1
clone_size: .
v_call: TRBV27
cdr3_length: 15
cdr3_nt: TGTGCCAGCAGTTTATGGGGACAGGGAGGGAATGAGCAGTTCTTC
cdr3_aa: CASSLWGQGGNEQFF

d_call: .
j_call: TRBJ2-7
clone_size: .
v_call: TRBV28
cdr3_length: 14
cdr3_nt: TGTGCCAGCAGTAACCTTTGGAGAAGTTACGAGCAGTACTTC
cdr3_aa: CASSNLWRSYEQYF

d_call: .
j_call: TRBJ2-3
clone_size: .
v_call: TRBV20-1
cdr3_length: 14
cdr3_nt: TGCAGTGCTAGTCCTGGGGGCTACACAGATACGCAGTATTTT
cdr3_aa: CSASPGGYTDTQYF

d_call: .
j_call: TRBJ1-2
clone_size: once
v_call: TRBV28
cdr3_length: 14
cdr3_nt: TGTGCCAGCAGTCTTCGCGTCAGGAACTATGGCTACACCTTC
cdr3_aa: CASSLRVRNYGYTF

d_call: .
j_call: TRBJ2-7
clone_size: .
v_call: TRBV28
cdr3_length: 16
cdr3_nt: TGTGCCAGCAGTGGGAATCCTAGCAGGTCTTCCTACGAGCAGTACTTC
cdr3_aa: CASSGNPSRSSYEQYF

d_call: .
j_call: TRBJ2-1
clone_size: .
v_call: TRBV27
cdr3_length: 16
cdr3_nt: TGTGCCAGCAGTGCCTCTCACGGGAGCTCCTACAATGAGCAGTTCTTC
cdr3_aa: CASSASHGSSYNEQFF

d_call: .
j_call: TRBJ2-2
clone_size: few
v_call: TRBV7-3
cdr3_length: 13
cdr3_nt: TGTGCCAGCAGCTTAAAGGGGGCCGGGGAGCTGTTTTTT
cdr3_aa: CASSLKGAGELFF

d_call: TRBD2
j_call: TRBJ2-7
clone_size: .
v_call: TRBV30
cdr3_length: 13
cdr3_nt: TGTGCCTGGACCGGGACTACCTCCTACGAGCAGTACTTC
cdr3_aa: CAWTGTTSYEQYF

d_call: .
j_call: TRBJ1-1
clone_size: .
v_call: TRBV19
cdr3_length: 14
cdr3_nt: TGTGCCAGTAGTGGCGGCAGCCGAAACACTGAAGCTTTCTTT
cdr3_aa: CASSGGSRNTEAFF

d_call: .
j_call: TRBJ2-3
clone_size: .
v_call: TRBV5-4
cdr3_length: 14
cdr3_nt: TGTGCCGGGGGCTCCGGGACTATCACAGATACGCAGTATTTT
cdr3_aa: CAGGSGTITDTQYF

d_call: TRBD2
j_call: TRBJ2-1
clone_size: .
v_call: TRBV15
cdr3_length: 14
cdr3_nt: TGTGCCACCAGCAGACTAGCGGGTTCGACTGAGCAGTTCTTC
cdr3_aa: CATSRLAGSTEQFF

d_call: .
j_call: TRBJ2-3
clone_size: .
v_call: TRBV7-9
cdr3_length: 15
cdr3_nt: TGTGCCAGCAGCCGGAGGGGTTTGGGGCCAGATACGCAGTATTTT
cdr3_aa: CASSRRGLGPDTQYF

d_call: TRBD1
j_call: TRBJ2-1
clone_size: .
v_call: TRBV5-1
cdr3_length: 17
cdr3_nt: TGCGCCAGCAGCTTAGGACAGGGAACGAGCTCCTACAATGAGCAGTTCTTC
cdr3_aa: CASSLGQGTSSYNEQFF

d_call: .
j_call: TRBJ1-2
clone_size: .
v_call: TRBV5-6
cdr3_length: 15
cdr3_nt: TGTGCCAGCAGCCCAACAGGGACGGTGGACTATGGCTACACCTTC
cdr3_aa: CASSPTGTVDYGYTF

d_call: TRBD2
j_call: TRBJ2-2
clone_size: .
v_call: TRBV7-2
cdr3_length: 16
cdr3_nt: TGTGCCAGCAGCTTTAAACTAGCGGGAGGGCCCGGGGAGCTGTTTTTT
cdr3_aa: CASSFKLAGGPGELFF

d_call: .
j_call: TRBJ2-3
clone_size: .
v_call: TRBV24-1
cdr3_length: 18
cdr3_nt: TGTGCCACCAGTGATTTGGCAGCAGGAAGATCTAGCACAGATACGCAGTATTTT
cdr3_aa: CATSDLAAGRSSTDTQYF

d_call: .
j_call: TRBJ2-4
clone_size: .
v_call: TRBV7-2
cdr3_length: 18
cdr3_nt: TGTGCCAGCAGCCCTCGTGAGGGAGGAGGGATGACCAAAAACATTCAGTACTTC
cdr3_aa: CASSPREGGGMTKNIQYF

d_call: TRBD2
j_call: TRBJ2-1
clone_size: .
v_call: TRBV29-1
cdr3_length: 15
cdr3_nt: TGCAGCGCAGACCGGGAGGGGAGCTCCTACAATGAGCAGTTCTTC
cdr3_aa: CSADREGSSYNEQFF